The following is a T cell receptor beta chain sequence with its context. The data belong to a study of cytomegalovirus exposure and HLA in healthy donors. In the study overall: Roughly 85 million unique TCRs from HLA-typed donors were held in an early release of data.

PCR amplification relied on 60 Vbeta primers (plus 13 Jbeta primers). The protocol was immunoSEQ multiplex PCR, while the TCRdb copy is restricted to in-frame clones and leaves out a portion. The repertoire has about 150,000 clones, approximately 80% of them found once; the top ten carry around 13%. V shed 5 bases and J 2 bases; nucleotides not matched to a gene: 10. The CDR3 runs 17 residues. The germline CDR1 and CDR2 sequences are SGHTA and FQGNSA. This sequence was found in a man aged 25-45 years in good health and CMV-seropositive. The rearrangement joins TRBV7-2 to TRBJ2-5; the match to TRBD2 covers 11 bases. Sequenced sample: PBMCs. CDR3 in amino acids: CASSRPGTSGRQETQYF. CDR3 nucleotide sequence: TGTGCCAGCAGCCGACCCGGGACTAGCGGACGTCAAGAGACCCAGTACTTC.